This TCR beta chain is drawn from a study of Tregs in tolerant kidney transplant recipients. The V end lost 2 bases, the J end lost 3 bases, and 13 bases lay between the germline ends. Per germline, CDR1 KGHSH and CDR2 LQKENI. The CDR3 covers 15 residues. Only in-frame clones appear in the TCRdb table, and some are missing; sequencing was by immunoSEQ multiplex PCR. The sample has around 43,000 clones, less than 95% seen once. Unstimulated Tregs (CD4+CD25+CD127-) and CD4+CD25- non-Tregs were sorted from PBMCs. Thawed PBMCs were rested overnight at 37°C with around 180 IU/ml IL-2 before regulatory T cell sorting. Overall study results and limits: Biological reproducibility was not directly addressed, but technical replication error appeared minimal.

Comments on this clone: Antigen unknown.

This TCR was recovered from a human donor in good health. Sequencing was performed on Tregs from blood. The chain uses TRBV18 and TRBJ1-2; D perhaps matches TRBD1 (6 bases). The DNA for the CDR3 is TGTGCCAGCTCACCATCCCCAGGGGCCGACTATGGCTACACCTTC. Its protein product is CASSPSPGADYGYTF.